The 15 T cell receptor beta chains below all came from one sample that was sequenced in a study of blood T cell repertoires in COVID-19. Profiled with immunoSEQ multiplex PCR; TCRdb holds only in-frame clones, not every one. The table lists fewer than 130,000 clones, 65% to 80% of them singletons. The specimen sequenced was peripheral blood. These receptors came from a man between 65 and 85 years old with active or convalescent COVID-19.

J is TRBJ2-2 and V is TRBV18, with a possible D match to TRBD1 (6 bases). V dropped 4 bases and J dropped 1 base, with 13 bases sitting between them. CDR1 KGHSH and CDR2 LQKENI come from the germline V gene. CDR3 length: 16 residues. The CDR3 loop reads CASSLSGTKNTGELFF. The CDR3 DNA reads TGTGCCAGCTCACTCTCCGGGACAAAGAACACCGGGGAGCTGTTTTTT.

The CDR3 bases are TGTGCCAGTACCGAGGAGATCCGGGACAGGGGGCTATATCGCAATCAGCCCCAGCATTTT. Its protein is CASTEEIRDRGLYRNQPQHF. The chain employs TRBV19 and TRBJ1-5; 12 nucleotides agree with TRBD1. The ends lost 7 bases at V and 2 bases at J; junction bases unmatched: 18. The germline gives CDR1 LNHDA, CDR2 SQIVND (reference sequence). The CDR3 is 20 residues long.

CDR3 protein: CASSLPPGQGDTDTQYF. As DNA, the CDR3 is TGTGCCAGCAGCTTACCACCGGGACAGGGGGACACAGATACGCAGTATTTT. The chain uses TRBV5-6 and TRBJ2-3; TRBD1 aligns across 11 bases. The CDR3 totals 17 residues. Germline loops: CDR1 SGHDT, CDR2 YYEEEE. The trim removed 2 bases at V and 2 bases at J, leaving 7 bases unmatched. The full variable domain, its missing parts supplied by reference TRBV5-6 and TRBJ2-3, is DAGVTQSPTHLIKTRGQQVTLRCSPKSGHDTVSWYQQALGQGPQFIFQYYEEEERQRGNFPDRFSGHQFPNYSSELNVNALLLGDSALYLCASSLPPGQGDTDTQYFGPGTRLTVL.

This sequence joins TRBV21-1 and TRBJ1-2; the D segment call TRBD1 is taken from the table without a DNA check. TRBV21-1 is a recognized pseudogene. The CDR3 has 17 residues. CDR3 amino acids: CASNLRDRGASNYGYTF. CDR3 nucleotide sequence: TGTGCCAGCAACCTCCGGGACAGGGGCGCCTCTAACTATGGCTACACCTTC.

The V call is TRBV5-4, the J call TRBJ1-2; 10 positions agree with TRBD1. J was trimmed by 10 bases and V by 0 bases; bases with no gene match: 9. The CDR3 spans 15 residues. CDR1 and CDR2 (germline): SGHNT, YYREEE (reference sequence). This CDR3 is CASSLAGGTGAFYTF. The CDR3 coding sequence is TGTGCCAGCAGCTTGGCGGGCGGGACAGGGGCGTTCTACACCTTC.

The rearrangement joins TRBV28 to TRBJ1-2; the D is unclear. Germline V gives CDR1 MDHEN, CDR2 SYDVKM. V was cut by 2 bases and J by 4 bases, with 2 bases left in between. This CDR3 comprises 11 residues. The CDR3 region is CASSLRYGYTF. DNA for the CDR3: TGTGCCAGCAGTTTACGCTATGGCTACACCTTC.

The chain has TRBV3-1 (or the pseudogene TRBV3-2) and TRBJ1-3, with D uncertain. Germline loops: CDR1 LGHDT, CDR2 YNNKEL (reference sequence). This CDR3 contains 13 residues. Deletions cut 5 bases from V and 4 bases from J, with 9 bases between. CDR3 residues: CASSYSSGNTIYF. As DNA, the CDR3 is TGTGCCAGCAGCTATTCCTCGGGAAACACCATATATTTT.

The chain combines TRBV5-1 with TRBJ2-7; 7 bases align to TRBD2. V lost 2 bases, J lost 3 bases, and 5 bases stayed unmatched. This CDR3 region has 14 residues. CDR1 is SGHRS, CDR2 YFSETQ, per germline. In DNA, the CDR3 is TGCGCCAGCAGCTTTGGCGGGAGAATCTACGAGCAGTACTTC. Protein sequence: CASSFGGRIYEQYF.

The chain joins TRBV28 to TRBJ1-5, with D perhaps TRBD1 (5 bases). The CDR3 contains 12 residues. CDR1 MDHEN and CDR2 SYDVKM come from the germline V gene. Trimming left V 6 bases short and J 10 bases short, with 13 bases between. CDR3 region: CASSRQGLPQHF. The CDR3, as DNA: TGTGCCAGCAGCCGCCAGGGTCTTCCCCAGCATTTT. The whole variable domain, filled in from reference TRBV28 and TRBJ1-5, reads DVKVTQSSRYLVKRTGEKVFLECVQDMDHENMFWYRQDPGLGLRLIYFSYDVKMKEKGDIPEGYSVSREKKERFSLILESASTNQTSMYLCASSRQGLPQHFGDGTRLSIL.

The gene calls are TRBV11-2 and TRBJ1-2; D gene unclear. This CDR3 spans 14 amino acids. Trimming stripped 5 bases from V and 8 bases from J, with 18 bases between. CDR1 SGHAT and CDR2 FQNNGV come from the germline V gene. In DNA, the CDR3 is TGTGCCAGCAGCCCAGAGGCGACCCTTGGAGGCTACACCTTC. It encodes CASSPEATLGGYTF.

The chain employs TRBV15 and TRBJ1-2, with a possible D match to TRBD1 (6 bases). The length of the CDR3 is 15 residues. V gave up 3 bases and J gave up 3 bases, with 14 bases separating them. The germline V gene encodes CDR1 LNHNV and CDR2 YYDKDF (reference sequence). The CDR3 DNA reads TGTGCCACCAGCAGCTACGGACAGCTAGACTATGGCTACACCTTC. Translation gives CATSSYGQLDYGYTF.

J is TRBJ2-3 and V is TRBV14; a possible D gene is TRBD2 (7 bases). Germline CDR1 SGHDN, CDR2 FVKESK. Trimming took 0 bases from V and 3 from J, leaving 13 bases between them. The CDR3 is made up of 16 amino acids. In DNA, the CDR3 is TGTGCCAGCAGCCAAGATCTCGGGGGGCCGACAGATACGCAGTATTTT. Its translation is CASSQDLGGPTDTQYF.

The chain uses TRBV28 and TRBJ2-5, with 10 bases aligning to TRBD2. From germline, CDR1 is MDHEN and CDR2 SYDVKM. J gave up 1 base and V 5 bases, and 7 bases lay outside the gene matches. The CDR3 runs 16 residues. Here the CDR3 DNA reads TGTGCCAGCAGTCGGACTAGCGGAGACACCCAAGAGACCCAGTACTTC. Translating it yields CASSRTSGDTQETQYF.

The chain has TRBV10-1 and TRBJ2-7; D not resolved. Trimming removed 2 bases from V and 5 bases from J, with 4 bases in between. Germline values: CDR1 WNHNN, CDR2 SYGVQD (reference sequence). The CDR3 is 11 residues long. The CDR3 region is CASSERDEQYF. The CDR3 DNA sequence: TGCGCCAGCAGTGAGCGGGACGAGCAGTACTTC.

The chain combines TRBV5-4 with TRBJ2-7; the D gene is possibly TRBD1 (6 bases). Germline V CDR1 and CDR2: SGHNT, YYREEE (reference sequence). The CDR3 loop spans 13 amino acids. Trimming removed 4 bases from V and 3 bases from J, with 11 bases in between. CDR3 DNA sequence: TGTGCCAGCAGCAACGGGACACTCTACGAGCAGTACTTC. This codes for CASSNGTLYEQYF.